The 25 T cell receptor beta chains given below trace back to one sample, sequenced in a study of blood T cell repertoires in COVID-19 (dated by TCRdb to about 2020). Library prep was done by the immunoSEQ multiplex PCR assay. TCRdb stores this immuneACCESS table with in-frame sequences only. Part of the clones is absent; in the studies checked, under half of the shortfall reflects unresolved V genes, and no reason is known for the rest. For this sample the table gives about 55,000 clones, of which more than 85% were detected only once. The ten largest clones represent 6.5% of the sample. Input material: peripheral blood. The receptors were gathered from a man aged 50 to 59 with active COVID-19.

The rearrangement joins TRBV9 to TRBJ2-1, with 13 bases lining up with TRBD2. With 2 bases clipped from V and 10 bases from J, the junction kept 9 bases outside the gene matches. CDR3 length: 16 residues. Germline V gene sequence: CDR1 SGDLS, CDR2 YYNGEE. In DNA, the CDR3 is TGTGCCAGCAGCGTCGGAGGGGGACTAGCGGGAATGGAGCAGTTCTTC. Translation gives CASSVGGGLAGMEQFF.

The chain uses TRBV10-3 and TRBJ2-1; 8 bases line up with TRBD1. The CDR3 spans 16 residues. J was trimmed by 9 bases and V by 6 bases; bases with no gene match: 16. Germline V gives CDR1 ENHRY, CDR2 SYGVKD. The CDR3, as DNA: TGTGCCATCAGGCAGACAGGGGCCGAGTACAGGGGTGAGCAGTTCTTC. It specifies CAIRQTGAEYRGEQFF.

This chain's CDR3 is CASSNVRDRRNQPQHF. The CDR3 coding sequence is TGTGCCAGCAGTAACGTCCGGGACAGGAGAAATCAGCCCCAGCATTTT. The chain combines TRBV6-2 or TRBV6-3 with TRBJ1-5; 8 nucleotides align to TRBD1. The CDR3 extends over 16 amino acids. V trimming: 5 bases; J trimming: 4 bases; junction bases outside the gene matches: 10. CDR1 and CDR2 from the germline V gene are MNHEY and SVGEGT.

The CDR3 nucleotides read TGTGCCAGCAGCTTCGAGGGTTCACCCCTCCACTTT. Protein sequence: CASSFEGSPLHF. This chain connects TRBV7-9 to TRBJ1-6; no clear D gene. The CDR3 sequence is 12 residues long. The germline gives CDR1 SEHNR, CDR2 FQNEAQ (reference sequence). V lost 3 bases to trimming and J lost 9 bases, with 6 bases between them.

This sequence joins TRBV27 and TRBJ2-3, with TRBD2 matching 9 bases. CDR3 length: 19 amino acids. Germline CDR1 and CDR2: MNHEY and SMNVEV (reference sequence). With 6 bases clipped from V and 6 bases from J, the junction kept 22 bases outside the gene matches. CDR3 protein: CASRLRYRAGGPLGDTQYF. The CDR3 coding sequence is TGTGCCAGCAGGTTAAGGTATCGAGCGGGGGGCCCCCTCGGGGATACGCAGTATTTT.

The V gene is TRBV3-1 (or the pseudogene TRBV3-2), the J gene TRBJ1-1, with D possibly TRBD1 on 5 matching bases. Trimming removed 4 bases from V and 5 bases from J, with 11 bases in between. CDR1 is LGHDT, CDR2 YNNKEL, per germline (reference sequence). This CDR3 has 13 residues. In DNA form, the CDR3 reads TGTGCCAGCAGCCGTTCGGGGGGGACTGAAGCTTTCTTT. Its translation is CASSRSGGTEAFF.

J is TRBJ2-2 and V is TRBV9; D gene ambiguous. V was pared by 0 bases and J by 5 bases, with 5 bases between. Germline assignment: CDR1 SGDLS and CDR2 YYNGEE. This CDR3 has 13 residues. The CDR3 nucleotides are TGTGCCAGCAGCGTAGCAGTGACCGGGGAGCTGTTTTTT. Protein product: CASSVAVTGELFF.

V gene TRBV18 combines with J gene TRBJ2-2; 7 nucleotides line up with TRBD2. J was trimmed by 2 bases and V by 3 bases; bases with no gene match: 3. In germline, CDR1 is KGHSH, CDR2 LQKENI. This CDR3 is built from 15 residues. The CDR3 bases are TGTGCCAGCTCACCTCAGCGGGATAACACCGGGGAGCTGTTTTTT. Translation: CASSPQRDNTGELFF.

The rearrangement links TRBV2 to TRBJ1-5, with D maybe TRBD1 (5 bases). Germline V gene sequence: CDR1 SNHLY, CDR2 FYNNEI. The V end lost 2 bases, the J end lost 1 base, and 9 bases lay between the germline ends. The CDR3 length is 15 residues. The CDR3 coding sequence is TGTGCCAGCAGTGAAATCCCAGGGAGCAATCAGCCCCAGCATTTT. Translation: CASSEIPGSNQPQHF.

J is TRBJ2-2 and V is TRBV7-2, with 7 bases aligning to TRBD2. The CDR3 runs to 17 residues. Germline loops: CDR1 SGHTA, CDR2 FQGNSA. The V segment lost 3 bases and the J segment 0 bases; nucleotides outside the gene matches: 7. The CDR3 coding sequence is TGTGCCAGCAGCTTTCGTGGTGGGGGGGCGAACACCGGGGAGCTGTTTTTT. Its protein product is CASSFRGGGANTGELFF.

The chain couples TRBV7-2 to TRBJ1-2; D perhaps matches TRBD1 (5 bases). In germline, CDR1 is SGHTA, CDR2 FQGNSA. The CDR3 loop spans 14 amino acids. Trimming removed 1 base from V and 4 bases from J, with 10 bases in between. The CDR3 sequence is CASSLEQGSYGYTF. The CDR3 nucleotides are TGTGCCAGCAGCTTAGAGCAGGGCAGCTATGGCTACACCTTC. The entire variable domain, with the rest obtained from reference TRBV7-2 and TRBJ1-2, is as follows: GAGVSQSPSNKVTEKGKDVELRCDPISGHTALYWYRQSLGQGLEFLIYFQGNSAPDKSGLPSDRFSAERTGGSVSTLTIQRTQQEDSAVYLCASSLEQGSYGYTFGSGTRLTVV.

The V gene is TRBV5-1, the J gene TRBJ2-7, with D possibly being TRBD2 (7 bases). This CDR3 has 16 amino acids. From germline, CDR1 is SGHRS and CDR2 YFSETQ. The V end was cut by 1 base, the J end by 1 base, with 15 bases between. CDR3 loop: CASSLRGRGASYEQYF. In DNA, the CDR3 is TGCGCCAGCAGCTTGAGGGGACGGGGGGCGTCCTACGAGCAGTACTTC.

The chain recombines TRBV5-4 with TRBJ1-4; the match to TRBD1 covers 7 bases. The germline gives CDR1 SGHNT, CDR2 YYREEE (reference sequence). V lost 4 bases and J lost 0; bases outside the gene matches: 12. The CDR3 spans 18 residues. CDR3 in amino acids: CASSIHRDRGSTNEKLFF. CDR3 nucleotides: TGTGCCAGCAGCATCCACCGGGACAGAGGCTCAACTAATGAAAAACTGTTTTTT.

The chain employs TRBV2 and TRBJ2-7; 8 bases match TRBD2. J gave up 6 bases and V 6 bases, and 7 bases lay outside the gene matches. The CDR3 totals 13 residues. The germline CDR1 and CDR2 sequences are SNHLY and FYNNEI. Here the CDR3 reads CASRPLGGGEQYF. The CDR3 DNA follows: TGTGCCAGCAGACCCCTCGGGGGGGGCGAGCAGTACTTC. The full variable domain, completed using reference TRBV2 and TRBJ2-7, is EPEVTQTPSHQVTQMGQEVILRCVPISNHLYFYWYRQILGQKVEFLVSFYNNEISEKSEIFDDQFSVERPDGSNFTLKIRSTKLEDSAMYFCASRPLGGGEQYFGPGTRLTVT.

The chain employs TRBV7-2 and TRBJ2-7; D is possibly TRBD2 (5 bases). The CDR3 length is 15 residues. From germline, CDR1 is SGHTA and CDR2 FQGNSA. The ends were cut back, 0 bases at V and 0 bases at J, with 9 bases in the middle. CDR3 sequence: CASSLAGSSSYEQYF. The CDR3 region has the DNA TGTGCCAGCAGCTTAGCAGGGAGTAGCTCCTACGAGCAGTACTTC.

This chain connects TRBV4-1 to TRBJ2-1; perhaps TRBD2 as D (6 bases). The CDR3 contains 16 residues. CDR1 and CDR2 from the germline V gene are MGHRA and YSYEKL. Trimming pared 5 bases from V and 0 bases from J, leaving 14 bases between. The CDR3 here is CASSDQAAGSYNEQFF. DNA for the CDR3: TGCGCCAGCAGCGACCAAGCAGCGGGCTCCTACAATGAGCAGTTCTTC.

This chain uses TRBV15 with TRBJ1-2; D is perhaps TRBD1 (6 bases). The CDR3 extends over 12 amino acids. Looked up from germline, CDR1 is LNHNV and CDR2 is YYDKDF (reference sequence). Trimming pared 3 bases from V and 7 bases from J, leaving 9 bases between. The CDR3 region has the DNA TGTGCCACCAGCAGCCAGGGGTTTGGCTACACCTTC. This sequence encodes CATSSQGFGYTF.

The chain is built from TRBV28 and TRBJ2-5, with D maybe TRBD2 (7 bases). Trimming shortened V by 5 bases and J by 5 bases, and 21 bases separated the two germline ends. The V gene's germline CDR1 is MDHEN and CDR2 SYDVKM. The CDR3 spans 16 residues. The CDR3: CASSTPAPGGIETQYF. CDR3 coding DNA: TGTGCCAGCAGTACTCCGGCCCCGGGGGGCATCGAGACCCAGTACTTC.

This clone has just a few counts. The chain couples TRBV2 to TRBJ2-7, with D unresolved. The V gene lost 3 bases and the J gene lost 2 bases, with 14 bases spanning the gap. Germline CDR1 and CDR2: SNHLY and FYNNEI. The CDR3 length is 15 residues. This CDR3 is CASSDLLLMTYEQYF. The CDR3 DNA reads as TGTGCCAGCAGTGATCTACTCCTCATGACCTACGAGCAGTACTTC.

The chain employs TRBV5-4 and TRBJ2-5, with D uncertain. Per germline, CDR1 SGHNT and CDR2 YYREEE (reference sequence). V was shortened by 5 bases and J by 5 bases, with 10 bases between the two germline ends. The CDR3 is 12 amino acids. The CDR3 DNA is TGTGCCAGCAGGGCGGTATCGGAGACCCAGTACTTC. Encoded protein: CASRAVSETQYF.

The chain couples TRBV19 to TRBJ2-2, with 10 bases identical to TRBD1. Germline trimming cut 6 bases from V and 4 bases from J; bases unmatched to any gene: 2. The CDR3 is made up of 14 amino acids. The V gene's germline CDR1 is LNHDA and CDR2 SQIVND (reference sequence). The CDR3 here is CASRRTGGTGELFF. In nucleotides, the CDR3 is TGTGCCAGTAGGCGGACAGGGGGCACCGGGGAGCTGTTTTTT.

CDR3 amino acids: CASSQDSPLGSSQHF. Written as DNA, the CDR3 is TGTGCCAGCAGCCAAGACAGCCCCCTGGGATCGAGCCAGCATTTT. The rearrangement joins TRBV7-9 to TRBJ1-5, with D tentatively TRBD1 (5 bases). Germline V gene sequence: CDR1 SEHNR, CDR2 FQNEAQ (reference sequence). Trimming removed 5 bases from V and 12 bases from J, with 23 bases in between. This CDR3 comprises 15 residues.

The chain has TRBV19 and TRBJ1-6; TRBD1 matches at 8 bases. Germline V gives CDR1 LNHDA, CDR2 SQIVND (reference sequence). V gave up 3 bases and J gave up 0 bases; unmatched junction bases: 1. CDR3 size: 16 residues. The CDR3 loop is CASSIGTGSYNSPLHF. DNA for the CDR3: TGTGCCAGTAGTATCGGGACAGGCTCCTATAATTCACCCCTCCACTTT.

Comments on this clone: Without the conserved terminal phenylalanine or tryptophan, this CDR3 likely stems from a read error. No DNA is shown, since the ends of the CDR3 on it are uncertain; the CDR3 is the one TCRdb lists. The chain has TRBV25-1 and TRBJ1-1; the table assigns TRBD1, which was not confirmed against the DNA. Germline loops: CDR1 MGHDK, CDR2 SYGVNS. The CDR3 adds up to 8 amino acids, both ends counted. CDR3: CASNRGRG.

The rearrangement links TRBV7-6 to TRBJ1-1; D ambiguous. The V end was cut by 4 bases, the J end by 2 bases, with 14 bases between. Germline CDR1 reads SGHVS; CDR2 reads FNYEAQ. The length of the CDR3 is 15 residues. CDR3 protein: CASSYEDGGNTEAFF. The CDR3 DNA sequence: TGTGCCAGCAGCTACGAGGATGGAGGAAACACTGAAGCTTTCTTT. Looking up the rest from reference TRBV7-6 and TRBJ1-1 gives the full variable domain: GAGVSQSPRYKVTKRGQDVALRCDPISGHVSLYWYRQALGQGPEFLTYFNYEAQQDKSGLPNDRFSAERPEGSISTLTIQRTEQRDSAMYRCASSYEDGGNTEAFFGQGTRLTVV.